This TCR beta chain was obtained from a study of T-cell memory formation after mild COVID-19. Study conclusions and caveats: While clones contracting from day 15 to 85 were balanced between CD4 and CD8, later expanders leaned CD4+.

Note on this clonotype: Its antigen is currently unknown.

Researchers used 5'RACE with constant-segment primers to make TCR alpha and TCR beta cDNA libraries that carry sample barcodes and UMIs. Via MiXCR, TCRdb re-called the 5' RACE reads, giving one row per CDR3 protein. The sample lists more than 350,000 distinct CDR3 sequences, 15% to 20% occurring once. This TCR was recovered from a man younger than 35 who had mild COVID-19 (a few samples of this study predate the infection). Cell type and time point are not known. Sample: PBMCs or a T cell subset sorted from them (not recorded which).

CDR3 loop: CASSPRKGAAKNIQYF. The CDR3 DNA sequence: TGTGCCAGCAGCCCGCGGAAGGGGGCTGCCAAAAACATTCAGTACTTC. The chain has TRBV11-2 and TRBJ2-4; 7 bases align to TRBD1. Per germline, CDR1 SGHAT and CDR2 FQNNGV. The CDR3 consists of 16 residues. The V segment lost 5 bases and the J segment 1 base; nucleotides outside the gene matches: 8.